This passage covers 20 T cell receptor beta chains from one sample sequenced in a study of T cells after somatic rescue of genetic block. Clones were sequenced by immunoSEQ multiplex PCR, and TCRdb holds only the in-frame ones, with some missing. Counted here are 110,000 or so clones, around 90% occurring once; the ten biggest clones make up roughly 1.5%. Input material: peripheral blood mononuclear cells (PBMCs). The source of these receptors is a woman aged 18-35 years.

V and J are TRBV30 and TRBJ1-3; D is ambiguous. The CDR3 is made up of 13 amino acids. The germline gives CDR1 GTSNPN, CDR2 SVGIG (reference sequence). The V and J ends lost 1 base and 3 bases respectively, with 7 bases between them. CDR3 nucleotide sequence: TGTGCCTGGAGTGGGCTGGATGGAAACACCATATATTTT. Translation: CAWSGLDGNTIYF. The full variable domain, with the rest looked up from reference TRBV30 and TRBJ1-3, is SQTIHQWPATLVQPVGSPLSLECTVEGTSNPNLYWYRQAAGRGLQLLFYSVGIGQISSEVPQNLSASRPQDRQFILSSKKLLLSDSGFYLCAWSGLDGNTIYFGEGSWLTVV.

The CDR3 DNA follows: TGCGCCAGCAGGGAGGGGGCCTCTACTAATGAAAAACTGTTTTTT. Encoded protein: CASREGASTNEKLFF. The chain uses TRBV5-1 and TRBJ1-4, with 7 positions matching TRBD1. Trimming took 5 bases from V and 2 from J; bases not matched to a gene: 6. The CDR3 loop spans 15 amino acids. Germline CDR1 reads SGHRS; CDR2 reads YFSETQ.

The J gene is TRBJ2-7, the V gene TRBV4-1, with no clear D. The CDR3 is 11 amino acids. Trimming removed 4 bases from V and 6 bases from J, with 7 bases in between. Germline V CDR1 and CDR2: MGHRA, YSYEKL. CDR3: CASSLAGEQYF. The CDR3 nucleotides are TGCGCCAGCAGCCTGGCTGGCGAGCAGTACTTC.

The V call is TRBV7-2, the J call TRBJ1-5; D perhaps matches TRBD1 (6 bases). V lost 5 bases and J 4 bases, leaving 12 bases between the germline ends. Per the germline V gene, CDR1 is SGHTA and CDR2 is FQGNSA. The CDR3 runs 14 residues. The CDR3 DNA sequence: TGTGCCAGCAGCCTAACAGGGACTAATCAGCCCCAGCATTTT. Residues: CASSLTGTNQPQHF. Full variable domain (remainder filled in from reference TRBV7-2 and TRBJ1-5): GAGVSQSPSNKVTEKGKDVELRCDPISGHTALYWYRQSLGQGLEFLIYFQGNSAPDKSGLPSDRFSAERTGGSVSTLTIQRTQQEDSAVYLCASSLTGTNQPQHFGDGTRLSIL.

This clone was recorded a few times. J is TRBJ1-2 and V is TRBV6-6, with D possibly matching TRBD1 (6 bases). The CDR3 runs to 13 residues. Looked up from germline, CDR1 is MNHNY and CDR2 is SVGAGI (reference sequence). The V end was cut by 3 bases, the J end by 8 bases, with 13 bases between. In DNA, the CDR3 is TGTGCCAGCAGTTATCAAACAGGGAAGGGCTACACCTTC. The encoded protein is CASSYQTGKGYTF.

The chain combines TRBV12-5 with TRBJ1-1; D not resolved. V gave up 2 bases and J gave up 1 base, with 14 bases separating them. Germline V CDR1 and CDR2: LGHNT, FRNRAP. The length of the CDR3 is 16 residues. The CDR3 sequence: CASGLPTETGNTEAFF. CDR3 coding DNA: TGTGCTAGTGGTTTGCCGACGGAGACGGGGAACACTGAAGCTTTCTTT. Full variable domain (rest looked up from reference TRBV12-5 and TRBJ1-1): DARVTQTPRHKVTEMGQEVTMRCQPILGHNTVFWYRQTMMQGLELLAYFRNRAPLDDSGMPKDRFSAEMPDATLATLKIQPSEPRDSAVYFCASGLPTETGNTEAFFGQGTRLTVV.

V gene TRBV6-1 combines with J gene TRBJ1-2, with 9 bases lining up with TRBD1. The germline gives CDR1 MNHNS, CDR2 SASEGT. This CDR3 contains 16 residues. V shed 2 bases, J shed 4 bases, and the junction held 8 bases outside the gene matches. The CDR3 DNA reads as TGTGCCAGCAGTGAACTGATGACAGGGGGGATCTATGGCTACACCTTC. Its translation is CASSELMTGGIYGYTF.

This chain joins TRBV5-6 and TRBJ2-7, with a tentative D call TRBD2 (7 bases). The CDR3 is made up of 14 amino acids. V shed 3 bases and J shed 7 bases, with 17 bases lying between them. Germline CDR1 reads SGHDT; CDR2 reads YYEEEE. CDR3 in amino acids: CASSSQGREWEQYF. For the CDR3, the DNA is TGTGCCAGCAGCTCTCAGGGGCGGGAGTGGGAGCAGTACTTC.

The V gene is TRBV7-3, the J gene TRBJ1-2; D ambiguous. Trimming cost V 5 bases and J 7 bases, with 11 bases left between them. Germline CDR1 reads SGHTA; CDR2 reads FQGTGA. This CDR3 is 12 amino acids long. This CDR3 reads CASSLYRSGYTF. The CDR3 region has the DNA TGTGCCAGCAGCCTCTACAGATCTGGCTACACCTTC.

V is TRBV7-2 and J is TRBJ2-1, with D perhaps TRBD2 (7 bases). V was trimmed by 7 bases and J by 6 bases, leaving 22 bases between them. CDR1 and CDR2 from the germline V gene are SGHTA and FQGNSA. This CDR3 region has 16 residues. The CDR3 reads CASNPLGGAYLNEQFF. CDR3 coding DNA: TGTGCCAGCAACCCTTTAGGGGGGGCATATCTCAATGAGCAGTTCTTC.

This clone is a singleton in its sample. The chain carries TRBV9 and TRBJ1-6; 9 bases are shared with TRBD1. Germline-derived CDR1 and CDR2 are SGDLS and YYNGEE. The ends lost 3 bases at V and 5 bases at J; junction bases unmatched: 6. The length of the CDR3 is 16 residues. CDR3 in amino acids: CASSAHGTGNNSPLHF. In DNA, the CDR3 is TGTGCCAGCAGCGCCCATGGGACAGGGAATAATTCACCCCTCCACTTT.

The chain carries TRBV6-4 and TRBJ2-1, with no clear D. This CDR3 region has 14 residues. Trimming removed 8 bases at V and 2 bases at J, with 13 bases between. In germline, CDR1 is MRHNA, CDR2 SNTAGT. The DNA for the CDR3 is TGTGCCAGCCCAGGTAGTCAGACCTACAATGAGCAGTTCTTC. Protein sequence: CASPGSQTYNEQFF.

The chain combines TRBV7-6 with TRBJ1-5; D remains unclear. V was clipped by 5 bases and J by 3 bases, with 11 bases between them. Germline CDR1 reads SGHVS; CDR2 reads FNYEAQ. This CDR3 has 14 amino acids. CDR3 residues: CASSAGSSNQPQHF. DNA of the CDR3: TGTGCCAGCAGCGCCGGGAGCTCCAATCAGCCCCAGCATTTT. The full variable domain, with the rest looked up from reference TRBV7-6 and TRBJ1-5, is GAGVSQSPRYKVTKRGQDVALRCDPISGHVSLYWYRQALGQGPEFLTYFNYEAQQDKSGLPNDRFSAERPEGSISTLTIQRTEQRDSAMYRCASSAGSSNQPQHFGDGTRLSIL.

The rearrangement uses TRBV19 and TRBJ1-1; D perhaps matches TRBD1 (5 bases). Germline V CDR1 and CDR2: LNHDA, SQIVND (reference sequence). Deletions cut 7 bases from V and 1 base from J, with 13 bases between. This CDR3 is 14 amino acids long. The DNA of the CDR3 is TGTGCCAGTATGGGGGGAGCAGCGAACACTGAAGCTTTCTTT. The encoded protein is CASMGGAANTEAFF.

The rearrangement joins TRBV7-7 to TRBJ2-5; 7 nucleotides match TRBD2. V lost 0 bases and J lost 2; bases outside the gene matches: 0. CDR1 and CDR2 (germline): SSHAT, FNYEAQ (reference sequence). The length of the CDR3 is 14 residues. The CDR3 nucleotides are TGTGCCAGCAGCTTAGCAGCGGGACAAGAGACCCAGTACTTC. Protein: CASSLAAGQETQYF.

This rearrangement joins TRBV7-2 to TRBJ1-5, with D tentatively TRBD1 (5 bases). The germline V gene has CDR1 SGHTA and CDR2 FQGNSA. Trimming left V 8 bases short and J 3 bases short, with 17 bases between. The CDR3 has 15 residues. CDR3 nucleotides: TGTGCCAGCGCGGCCACAGGATCATACAATCAGCCCCAGCATTTT. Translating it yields CASAATGSYNQPQHF.

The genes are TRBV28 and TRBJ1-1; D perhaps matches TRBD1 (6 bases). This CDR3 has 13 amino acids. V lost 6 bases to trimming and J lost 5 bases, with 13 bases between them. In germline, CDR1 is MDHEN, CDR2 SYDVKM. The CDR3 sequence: CASSYRDSTEAFF. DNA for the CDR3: TGTGCCAGCAGCTACAGGGATTCGACTGAAGCTTTCTTT.

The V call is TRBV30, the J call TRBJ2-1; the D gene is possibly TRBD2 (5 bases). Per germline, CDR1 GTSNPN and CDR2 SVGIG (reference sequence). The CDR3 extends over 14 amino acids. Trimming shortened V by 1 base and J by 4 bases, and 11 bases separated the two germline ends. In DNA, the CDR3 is TGTGCCTGGAGTGAGATTAGCGAATACAATGAGCAGTTCTTC. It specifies CAWSEISEYNEQFF.

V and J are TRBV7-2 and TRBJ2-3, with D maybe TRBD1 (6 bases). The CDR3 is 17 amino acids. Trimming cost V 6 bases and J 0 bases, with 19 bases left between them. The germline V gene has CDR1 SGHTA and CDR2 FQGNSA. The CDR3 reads CASSLPLGGSSTDTQYF. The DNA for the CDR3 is TGTGCCAGCAGTTTACCCTTAGGGGGATCTAGCACAGATACGCAGTATTTT.

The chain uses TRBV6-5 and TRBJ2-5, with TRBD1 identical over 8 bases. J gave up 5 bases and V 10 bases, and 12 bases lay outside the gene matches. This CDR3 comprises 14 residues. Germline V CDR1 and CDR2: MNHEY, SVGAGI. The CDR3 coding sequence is TGTGCCACCAAACCCCAGGGGGCTGGGGAGACCCAGTACTTC. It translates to CATKPQGAGETQYF.